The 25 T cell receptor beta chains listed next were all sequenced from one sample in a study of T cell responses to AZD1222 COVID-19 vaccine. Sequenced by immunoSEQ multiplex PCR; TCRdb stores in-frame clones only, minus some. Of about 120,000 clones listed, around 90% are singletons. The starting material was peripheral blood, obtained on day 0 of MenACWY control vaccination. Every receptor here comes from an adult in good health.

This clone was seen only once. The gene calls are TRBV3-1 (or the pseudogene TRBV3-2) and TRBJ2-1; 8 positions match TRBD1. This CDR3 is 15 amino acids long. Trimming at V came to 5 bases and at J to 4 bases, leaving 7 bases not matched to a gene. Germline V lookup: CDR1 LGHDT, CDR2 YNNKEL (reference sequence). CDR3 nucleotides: TGTGCCAGCAGCGTCACAGGGGGAATATACAATGAGCAGTTCTTC. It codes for CASSVTGGIYNEQFF.

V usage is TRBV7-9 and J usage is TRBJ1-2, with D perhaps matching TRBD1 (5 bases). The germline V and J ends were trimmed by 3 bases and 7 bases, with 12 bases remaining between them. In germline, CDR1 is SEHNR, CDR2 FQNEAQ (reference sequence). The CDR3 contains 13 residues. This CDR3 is CASSFQGVRGYTF. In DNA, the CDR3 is TGTGCCAGCAGCTTTCAGGGAGTTCGTGGCTACACCTTC.

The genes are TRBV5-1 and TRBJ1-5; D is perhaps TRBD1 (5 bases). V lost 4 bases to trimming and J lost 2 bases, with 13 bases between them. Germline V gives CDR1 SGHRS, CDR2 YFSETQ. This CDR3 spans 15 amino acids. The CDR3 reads CASSVDGAGNQPQHF. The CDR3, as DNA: TGCGCCAGCAGCGTGGATGGGGCAGGCAATCAGCCCCAGCATTTT. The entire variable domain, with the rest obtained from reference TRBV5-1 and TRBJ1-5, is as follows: KAGVTQTPRYLIKTRGQQVTLSCSPISGHRSVSWYQQTPGQGLQFLFEYFSETQRNKGNFPGRFSGRQFSNSRSEMNVSTLELGDSALYLCASSVDGAGNQPQHFGDGTRLSIL.

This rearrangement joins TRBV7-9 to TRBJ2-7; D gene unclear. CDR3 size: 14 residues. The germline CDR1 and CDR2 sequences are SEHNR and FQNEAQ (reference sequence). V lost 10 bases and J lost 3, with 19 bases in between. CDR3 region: CATNMVGNYYEQYV. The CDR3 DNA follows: TGTGCCACAAATATGGTAGGGAACTACTACGAGCAGTACGTC.

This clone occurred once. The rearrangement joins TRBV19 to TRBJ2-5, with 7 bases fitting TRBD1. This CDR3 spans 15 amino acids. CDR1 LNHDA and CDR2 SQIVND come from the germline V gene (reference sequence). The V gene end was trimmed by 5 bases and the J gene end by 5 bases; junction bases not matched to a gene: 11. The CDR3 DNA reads TGTGCCAGTAGTGTCGACCGGGACAGCCAGGAGACCCAGTACTTC. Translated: CASSVDRDSQETQYF.

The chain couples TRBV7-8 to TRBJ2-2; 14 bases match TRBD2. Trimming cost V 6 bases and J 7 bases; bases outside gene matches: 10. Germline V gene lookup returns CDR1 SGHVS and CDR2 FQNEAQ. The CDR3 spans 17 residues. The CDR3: CASRIGLAGGGHGELFF. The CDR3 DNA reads TGTGCCAGCAGGATAGGACTAGCGGGAGGCGGTCACGGGGAGCTGTTTTTT.

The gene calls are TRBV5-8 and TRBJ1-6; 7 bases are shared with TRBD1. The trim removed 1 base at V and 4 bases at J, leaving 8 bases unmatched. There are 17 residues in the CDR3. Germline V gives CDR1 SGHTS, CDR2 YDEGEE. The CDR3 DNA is TGTGCCAGCAGCTTGAAGGGACAGACGACGTATAATTCACCCCTCCACTTT. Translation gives CASSLKGQTTYNSPLHF.

The CDR3 here is CASSWQTTGGHGYTF. The CDR3 nucleotides are TGCGCCAGCAGCTGGCAAACGACAGGGGGCCATGGCTACACCTTC. The chain combines TRBV5-1 with TRBJ1-2, with 10 bases lining up with TRBD1. The V gene end was trimmed by 3 bases and the J gene end by 6 bases; junction bases not matched to a gene: 8. Germline lookup yields CDR1 SGHRS and CDR2 YFSETQ. This CDR3 has 15 amino acids. The full variable domain, rest sourced from reference TRBV5-1 and TRBJ1-2, is KAGVTQTPRYLIKTRGQQVTLSCSPISGHRSVSWYQQTPGQGLQFLFEYFSETQRNKGNFPGRFSGRQFSNSRSEMNVSTLELGDSALYLCASSWQTTGGHGYTFGSGTRLTVV.

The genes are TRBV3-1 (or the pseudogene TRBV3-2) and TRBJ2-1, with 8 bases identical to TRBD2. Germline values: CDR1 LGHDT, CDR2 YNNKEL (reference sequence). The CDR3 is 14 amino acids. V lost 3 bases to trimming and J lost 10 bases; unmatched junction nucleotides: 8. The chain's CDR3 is CASSHTGGGKEQFF. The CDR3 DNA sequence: TGTGCCAGCAGCCATACGGGGGGGGGCAAGGAGCAGTTCTTC.

The CDR3: CASYRGAVDSGNTIYF. The CDR3, as DNA: TGTGCCTCCTACCGGGGGGCAGTCGACTCTGGAAACACCATATATTTT. The V and J genes are TRBV30 and TRBJ1-3, with D perhaps matching TRBD1 (6 bases). The V end was cut by 7 bases, the J end by 0 bases, with 19 bases between. In germline, CDR1 is GTSNPN, CDR2 SVGIG (reference sequence). CDR3 length: 16 residues.

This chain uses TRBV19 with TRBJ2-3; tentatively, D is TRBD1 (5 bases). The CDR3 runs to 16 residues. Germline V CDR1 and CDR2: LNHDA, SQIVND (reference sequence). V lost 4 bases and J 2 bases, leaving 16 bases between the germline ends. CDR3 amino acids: CASSRVAGQPTDTQYF. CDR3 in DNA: TGTGCCAGTAGTAGAGTAGCAGGGCAGCCCACAGATACGCAGTATTTT. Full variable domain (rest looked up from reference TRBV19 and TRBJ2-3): DGGITQSPKYLFRKEGQNVTLSCEQNLNHDAMYWYRQDPGQGLRLIYYSQIVNDFQKGDIAEGYSVSREKKESFPLTVTSAQKNPTAFYLCASSRVAGQPTDTQYFGPGTRLTVL.

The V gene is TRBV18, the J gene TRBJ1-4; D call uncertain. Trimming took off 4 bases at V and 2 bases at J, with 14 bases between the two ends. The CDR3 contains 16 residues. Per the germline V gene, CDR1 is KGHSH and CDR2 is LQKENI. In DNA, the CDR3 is TGTGCCAGCTCACTGGGGTGGCAGGTCACTAATGAAAAACTGTTTTTT. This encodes CASSLGWQVTNEKLFF.

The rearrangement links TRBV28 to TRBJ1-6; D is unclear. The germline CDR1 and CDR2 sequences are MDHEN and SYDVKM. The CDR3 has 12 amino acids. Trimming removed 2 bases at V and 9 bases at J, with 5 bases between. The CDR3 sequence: CASSLTSSPLHF. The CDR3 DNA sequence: TGTGCCAGCAGTTTAACCAGTTCACCCCTCCACTTT.

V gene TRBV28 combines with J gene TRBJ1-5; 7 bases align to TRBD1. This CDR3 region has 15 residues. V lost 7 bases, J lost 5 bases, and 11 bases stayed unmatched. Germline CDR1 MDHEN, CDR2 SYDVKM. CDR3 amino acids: CASIPHRDSYQPQHF. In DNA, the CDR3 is TGTGCCAGCATCCCCCACCGGGACAGCTATCAGCCCCAGCATTTT.

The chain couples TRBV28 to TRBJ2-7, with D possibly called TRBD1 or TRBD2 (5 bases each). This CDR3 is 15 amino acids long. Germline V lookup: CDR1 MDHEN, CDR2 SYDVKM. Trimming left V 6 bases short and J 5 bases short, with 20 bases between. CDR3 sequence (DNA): TGTGCCAGCAGGACACCGGGGCTAAAAGTCGACGAGCAGTACTTC. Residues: CASRTPGLKVDEQYF.

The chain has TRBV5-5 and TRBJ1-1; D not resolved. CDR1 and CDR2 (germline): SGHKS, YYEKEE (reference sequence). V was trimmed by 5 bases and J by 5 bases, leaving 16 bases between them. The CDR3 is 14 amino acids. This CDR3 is CASRRDPLGTEAFF. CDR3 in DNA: TGTGCCAGCAGACGAGACCCACTTGGGACTGAAGCTTTCTTT.

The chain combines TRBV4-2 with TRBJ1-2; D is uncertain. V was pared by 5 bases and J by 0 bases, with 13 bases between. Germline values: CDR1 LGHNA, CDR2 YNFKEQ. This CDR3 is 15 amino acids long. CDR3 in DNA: TGTGCCAGCAGCTCCCTTGGACCTTCTAACTATGGCTACACCTTC. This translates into CASSSLGPSNYGYTF.

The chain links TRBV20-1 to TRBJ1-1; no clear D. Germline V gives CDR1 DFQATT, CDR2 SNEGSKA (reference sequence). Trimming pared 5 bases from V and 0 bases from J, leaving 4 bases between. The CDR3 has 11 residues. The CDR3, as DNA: TGCAGTGCTGAGGTGAACACTGAAGCTTTCTTT. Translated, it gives CSAEVNTEAFF.

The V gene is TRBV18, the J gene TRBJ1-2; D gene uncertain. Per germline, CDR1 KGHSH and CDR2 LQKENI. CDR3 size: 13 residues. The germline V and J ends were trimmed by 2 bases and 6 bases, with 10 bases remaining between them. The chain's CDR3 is CASSPGPGNGYTF. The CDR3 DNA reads TGTGCCAGCTCACCAGGTCCGGGGAATGGCTACACCTTC. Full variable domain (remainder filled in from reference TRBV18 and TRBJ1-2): NAGVMQNPRHLVRRRGQEARLRCSPMKGHSHVYWYRQLPEEGLKFMVYLQKENIIDESGMPKERFSAEFPKEGPSILRIQQVVRGDSAAYFCASSPGPGNGYTFGSGTRLTVV.

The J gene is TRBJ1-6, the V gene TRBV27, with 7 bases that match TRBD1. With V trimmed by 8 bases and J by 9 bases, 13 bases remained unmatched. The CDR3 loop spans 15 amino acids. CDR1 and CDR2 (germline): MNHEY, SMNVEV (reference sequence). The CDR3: CASSLGGTVASPLHF. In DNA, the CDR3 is TGTGCCAGCTCATTGGGGGGGACAGTAGCTTCACCCCTCCACTTT.

CDR3 residues: CASSQLALAASYEQYF. CDR3 DNA sequence: TGTGCCAGCAGCCAGTTAGCACTAGCGGCCTCCTACGAGCAGTACTTC. V gene TRBV3-1 (or the pseudogene TRBV3-2) combines with J gene TRBJ2-7; 8 bases match TRBD2. Looked up from germline, CDR1 is LGHDT and CDR2 is YNNKEL (reference sequence). J was trimmed by 0 bases and V by 3 bases; bases with no gene match: 7. The CDR3 covers 16 residues.

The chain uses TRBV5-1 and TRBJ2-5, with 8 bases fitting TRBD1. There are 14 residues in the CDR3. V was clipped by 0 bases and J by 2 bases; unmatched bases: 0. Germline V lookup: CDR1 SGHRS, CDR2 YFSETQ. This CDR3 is CASSLGQGQETQYF. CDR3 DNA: TGCGCCAGCAGCTTGGGACAGGGGCAAGAGACCCAGTACTTC.

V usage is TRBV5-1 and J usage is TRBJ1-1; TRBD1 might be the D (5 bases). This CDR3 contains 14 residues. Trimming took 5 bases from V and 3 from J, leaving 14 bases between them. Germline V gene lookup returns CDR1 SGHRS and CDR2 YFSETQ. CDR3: CASREAGRDTEAFF. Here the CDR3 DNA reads TGCGCCAGCAGGGAGGCAGGGAGGGACACTGAAGCTTTCTTT. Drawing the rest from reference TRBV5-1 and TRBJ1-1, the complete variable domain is KAGVTQTPRYLIKTRGQQVTLSCSPISGHRSVSWYQQTPGQGLQFLFEYFSETQRNKGNFPGRFSGRQFSNSRSEMNVSTLELGDSALYLCASREAGRDTEAFFGQGTRLTVV.

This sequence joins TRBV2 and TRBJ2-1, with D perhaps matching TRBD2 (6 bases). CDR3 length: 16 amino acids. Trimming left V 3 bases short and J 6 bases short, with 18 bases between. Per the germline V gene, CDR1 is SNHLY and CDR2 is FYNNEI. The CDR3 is CASSELGLQTGNEQFF. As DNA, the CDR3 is TGTGCCAGCAGTGAGCTGGGACTCCAGACCGGCAATGAGCAGTTCTTC.

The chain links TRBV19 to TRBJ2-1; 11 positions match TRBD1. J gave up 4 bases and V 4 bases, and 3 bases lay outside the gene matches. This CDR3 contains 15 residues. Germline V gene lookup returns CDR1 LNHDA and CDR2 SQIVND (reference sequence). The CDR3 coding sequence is TGTGCCAGTAGTACGGACAGGGGGCGGTACAATGAGCAGTTCTTC. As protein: CASSTDRGRYNEQFF.